One sample yielded the 27 T cell receptor beta chains listed below, sequenced in a study of early T cells in non-severe SARS-CoV-2 infection. TCRdb redid the calling of the 5' RACE reads with MiXCR, one entry per CDR3 protein. The sample has tens of thousands of distinct CDR3 sequences; around 10% are singletons. The source material was whole blood. The receptors here all came from an adult who was a healthcare worker with PCR-confirmed SARS-CoV-2 infection or an uninfected control (not recorded which).

V usage is TRBV27 and J usage is TRBJ1-2, with D unresolved. The V gene lost 7 bases and the J gene lost 5 bases, with 17 bases spanning the gap. Per germline, CDR1 MNHEY and CDR2 SMNVEV (reference sequence). CDR3 length equals 14 residues. The DNA for the CDR3 is TGTGCCAGCACCCCCACCCCCGGATCATATGGCTACACCTTC. Residues: CASTPTPGSYGYTF.

Points on this clonotype: A much larger clonotype is one base distant, so this may be a read error. The chain has TRBV7-8 and TRBJ2-5; D is unresolved. The CDR3 has 19 residues. The germline gives CDR1 SGHVS, CDR2 FQNEAQ. CDR3: CASSLAGSTTPFNQGTQYF. The CDR3 coding sequence is TGTGCCAGCAGCTTAGCTGGGTCTACCACTCCCTTCAACCAAGGGACCCAGTACTTC.

This clonotype came up a few times. This sequence joins TRBV6-1 and TRBJ1-5; D is unclear. This CDR3 region has 15 residues. V was clipped by 6 bases and J by 0 bases, with 12 bases between them. CDR1 is MNHNS and CDR2 is SASEGT in the germline V gene. CDR3 DNA: TGTGCCAGCAGACGGACCGTTAATAGCAATCAGCCCCAGCATTTT. Its protein product is CASRRTVNSNQPQHF.

This clonotype was seen repeatedly, ten times or more. V gene TRBV4-3 combines with J gene TRBJ2-1, with D unresolved. Germline-derived CDR1 and CDR2 are LGHNA and YSLEER. The CDR3 consists of 13 residues. V was clipped by 0 bases and J by 5 bases, with 5 bases between them. The CDR3 spells CASSQDRNNEQFF. For the CDR3, the DNA is TGCGCCAGCAGCCAAGATAGGAACAATGAGCAGTTCTTC.

This clonotype has just a few counts. The chain carries TRBV5-1 and TRBJ2-7; TRBD2 aligns across 10 bases. The germline V gene has CDR1 SGHRS and CDR2 YFSETQ. This CDR3 region has 15 residues. The V and J ends lost 4 bases and 3 bases, in that order; junction bases with no gene match: 7. CDR3 loop: CASSTRTSGNYEQYF. Here the CDR3 DNA reads TGCGCCAGCAGCACCCGGACTAGCGGAAACTACGAGCAGTACTTC.

This clonotype appeared a few times. The chain links TRBV7-6 to TRBJ2-3, with D uncertain. CDR3 length: 12 amino acids. V dropped 4 bases and J dropped 2 bases, with 4 bases sitting between them. CDR1 is SGHVS and CDR2 is FNYEAQ in the germline V gene. The CDR3 here is CASSSYTDTQYF. Written as DNA, the CDR3 is TGTGCCAGCAGCTCTTACACAGATACGCAGTATTTT.

The chain carries TRBV24-1 and TRBJ2-2; TRBD1 matches 9 bases. Trimming removed 4 bases from V and 5 bases from J; junction bases left unmatched: 7. The CDR3 totals 16 residues. Looked up from germline, CDR1 is KGHDR and CDR2 is SFDVKD. The CDR3 region has the DNA TGTGCCACCAGTGACCCCGGACAGGGGCTAACCGGGGAGCTGTTTTTT. Translating it yields CATSDPGQGLTGELFF.

This clonotype has at least ten counts. The chain carries TRBV5-1 and TRBJ2-3; D unclear. V was clipped by 3 bases and J by 1 base, with 15 bases between them. Germline lookup yields CDR1 SGHRS and CDR2 YFSETQ. The CDR3 length is 16 residues. As DNA, the CDR3 is TGCGCCAGCAGCTCCCAGGCAGCTTTCGGCACAGATACGCAGTATTTT. Translation gives CASSSQAAFGTDTQYF.

This clonotype has ten or more counts. CDR3 DNA sequence: TGTGCCAGCAGCTCCCGGTCCCGGGACAGGGAACGGACAGATACGCAGTATTTT. This gives the protein CASSSRSRDRERTDTQYF. The rearrangement joins TRBV7-9 to TRBJ2-3; 9 bases line up with TRBD1. Germline V gene lookup returns CDR1 SEHNR and CDR2 FQNEAQ (reference sequence). There are 18 residues in the CDR3. With 4 bases clipped from V and 3 bases from J, the junction kept 14 bases outside the gene matches. The full variable domain, with the rest looked up from reference TRBV7-9 and TRBJ2-3, is DTGVSQNPRHKITKRGQNVTFRCDPISEHNRLYWYRQTLGQGPEFLTYFQNEAQLEKSRLLSDRFSAERPKGSFSTLEIQRTEQGDSAMYLCASSSRSRDRERTDTQYFGPGTRLTVL.

V and J are TRBV4-2 and TRBJ2-7; D possibly corresponds to TRBD1 (5 bases). The CDR3 runs to 12 residues. V was clipped by 5 bases and J by 4 bases, with 9 bases between them. CDR1 and CDR2 from the germline V gene are LGHNA and YNFKEQ. In DNA form, the CDR3 reads TGTGCCAGCAGCGCCGACAGATACGAGCAGTACTTC. Protein: CASSADRYEQYF.

This clonotype has ten or more counts. The genes are TRBV12-2 and TRBJ2-4. TRBV12-2 is tagged as a pseudogene. The CDR3 runs 14 residues. The CDR3 region is CASRSGRVKNIQYF. DNA for the CDR3: TGTGCAAGTCGCTCCGGACGGGTCAAAAACATTCAGTACTTC.

The sample holds many counts of this clonotype. The rearrangement links TRBV12-3 or TRBV12-4 to TRBJ1-5; TRBD1 matches 8 bases. The CDR3 contains 16 residues. Losses at the gene ends were 1 base for V and 5 bases for J; bases not matched to a gene: 7. The chain's CDR3 is CASSLGGRGRHQPQHF. CDR3 coding DNA: TGTGCCAGCAGTTTAGGGGGCAGGGGGCGGCATCAGCCCCAGCATTTT.

V and J are TRBV11-2 and TRBJ2-3; tentatively, D is TRBD2 (6 bases). The ends were cut back, 8 bases at V and 2 bases at J, with 11 bases in the middle. Germline CDR1 reads SGHAT; CDR2 reads FQNNGV. CDR3 size: 13 residues. The CDR3 loop is CASALAITDTQYF. The CDR3 nucleotides are TGTGCCAGCGCGCTAGCGATCACAGATACGCAGTATTTT.

About this clonotype itself: Possible read error: a much larger clone is one base away. The chain links TRBV15 to TRBJ1-4; no reliable D call. CDR3 length: 14 residues. CDR1 and CDR2 from the germline V gene are LNHNV and YYDKDF (reference sequence). Here the CDR3 DNA reads TGTGTCACCAGCAGAGAACTCCTCGGAGAAAAACTGTTTTTT. It specifies CVTSRELLGEKLFF. The variable domain in full, with the rest retrieved from reference TRBV15 and TRBJ1-4, is DAMVIQNPRYQVTQFGKPVTLSCSQTLNHNVMYWYQQKSSQAPKLLFHYYDKDFNNEADTPDNFQSRRPNTSFCFLDIRSPGLGDTAMYLCVTSRELLGEKLFFGSGTQLSVL.

The chain couples TRBV7-9 to TRBJ2-5; 11 bases fit TRBD2. Germline V gene lookup returns CDR1 SEHNR and CDR2 FQNEAQ (reference sequence). This CDR3 has 15 residues. J was trimmed by 5 bases and V by 6 bases; bases with no gene match: 8. The CDR3 sequence: CASSSTSGTHETQYF. The CDR3 coding sequence is TGTGCCAGCAGTTCGACTAGCGGGACGCACGAGACCCAGTACTTC.

This clonotype was observed many times. The V gene is TRBV7-6, the J gene TRBJ1-2; 7 nucleotides agree with TRBD1. J was trimmed by 4 bases and V by 7 bases; bases with no gene match: 6. The germline V gene has CDR1 SGHVS and CDR2 FNYEAQ. There are 13 residues in the CDR3. CDR3 sequence: CASNRGYGYGYTF. The CDR3 region has the DNA TGTGCCAGCAACAGGGGATACGGCTATGGCTACACCTTC.

The table lists this clonotype with many counts. V is TRBV7-2 and J is TRBJ1-2; 7 nucleotides match TRBD1. The V segment lost 3 bases and the J segment 8 bases; nucleotides outside the gene matches: 9. Germline-derived CDR1 and CDR2 are SGHTA and FQGNSA. CDR3 length equals 14 residues. CDR3 nucleotide sequence: TGTGCCAGCAGCTTGGTCTTGACAGGGAGAGGCTACACCTTC. Residues: CASSLVLTGRGYTF.

This chain joins TRBV20-1 and TRBJ1-5; TRBD1 aligns across 7 bases. With V trimmed by 0 bases and J by 4 bases, 3 bases remained unmatched. Germline-derived CDR1 and CDR2 are DFQATT and SNEGSKA (reference sequence). The CDR3 covers 14 residues. The CDR3 coding sequence is TGCAGTGCTAGAGATCCACAGGGGAATCAGCCCCAGCATTTT. Encoded protein: CSARDPQGNQPQHF.

CDR3 DNA sequence: TGTGCCAGCAGCCAAGATGCTCTGGCGGGGCCCCTCAATGAGCAGTTCTTC. It specifies CASSQDALAGPLNEQFF. The rearrangement uses TRBV14 and TRBJ2-1; a weak D match, TRBD2 (6 bases). V dropped 0 bases and J dropped 6 bases, with 18 bases sitting between them. Germline CDR1 SGHDN, CDR2 FVKESK. The CDR3 spans 17 residues.

In its sample, this clonotype was seen many times. The chain has TRBV29-1 and TRBJ2-1; 8 bases match TRBD1. Germline loops: CDR1 SQVTM, CDR2 ANQGSEA. CDR3 length: 19 residues. V shed 1 base and J 2 bases; nucleotides not matched to a gene: 16. The CDR3, as DNA: TGCAGCGTTGAAGGTGAAGACACTGACAGGGGATGGACCTACAATGAGCAGTTCTTC. Amino acids: CSVEGEDTDRGWTYNEQFF.

This clonotype was observed many times. The rearrangement joins TRBV7-6 to TRBJ2-2, with no clear D. CDR3 length equals 15 residues. The germline gives CDR1 SGHVS, CDR2 FNYEAQ. The V and J ends lost 2 bases and 1 base respectively, with 8 bases between them. The CDR3 DNA follows: TGTGCCAGCAGCTTAAGGAGATTGAACACCGGGGAGCTGTTTTTT. It yields the protein CASSLRRLNTGELFF. The variable domain in full, with the rest retrieved from reference TRBV7-6 and TRBJ2-2, is GAGVSQSPRYKVTKRGQDVALRCDPISGHVSLYWYRQALGQGPEFLTYFNYEAQQDKSGLPNDRFSAERPEGSISTLTIQRTEQRDSAMYRCASSLRRLNTGELFFGEGSRLTVL.

This clonotype was seen ten or more times. The rearrangement uses TRBV7-3 and TRBJ1-6, with 7 bases aligning to TRBD1. Germline CDR1 SGHTA, CDR2 FQGTGA. The CDR3 is 15 amino acids. The junction had 6 bases not matched to a gene; V was cut back by 5 bases and J by 5 bases. The CDR3 sequence: CASSQGGADNSPLHF. The DNA for the CDR3 is TGTGCCAGCAGCCAAGGGGGCGCGGATAATTCACCCCTCCACTTT.

This clonotype appeared many times. V usage is TRBV2 and J usage is TRBJ2-5; 14 nucleotides agree with TRBD2. In germline, CDR1 is SNHLY, CDR2 FYNNEI. The CDR3 extends over 18 amino acids. After removal of 5 bases from V and 1 base from J, the junction contained 9 bases not matched to a gene. This CDR3 reads CASSTRPGLAGVQETQYF. CDR3 in DNA: TGTGCCAGCAGTACCAGGCCGGGACTAGCGGGAGTCCAAGAGACCCAGTACTTC.

The rearrangement links TRBV3-1 to TRBJ2-5, with 10 bases identical to TRBD2. The V gene end was trimmed by 1 base and the J gene end by 4 bases; junction bases not matched to a gene: 9. The CDR3 contains 17 residues. Per germline, CDR1 LGHDT and CDR2 YNNKEL (reference sequence). The CDR3 DNA reads as TGTGCCAGCAGCCAAGGCGCTAGCGGGGGCCTTACAGAGACCCAGTACTTC. It encodes CASSQGASGGLTETQYF.

The chain carries TRBV6-1 and TRBJ1-5; D is possibly TRBD1 (5 bases). The CDR3 totals 14 residues. V lost 3 bases and J 3 bases, leaving 9 bases between the germline ends. Germline loops: CDR1 MNHNS, CDR2 SASEGT. CDR3 sequence: CASSDGQPNQPQHF. The CDR3, as DNA: TGTGCCAGCAGTGATGGACAACCCAATCAGCCCCAGCATTTT.

In its sample, this clonotype was seen a few times. The CDR3 coding sequence is TGTGCCAGCACCTCTTCGGGGGAGTCAGATACGCAGTATTTT. This sequence encodes CASTSSGESDTQYF. This sequence joins TRBV7-2 and TRBJ2-3, with a weak D call TRBD2 (6 bases). Trimming took 7 bases from V and 4 from J, leaving 15 bases between them. Germline V lookup: CDR1 SGHTA, CDR2 FQGNSA. This CDR3 has 14 amino acids. Looking up the rest from reference TRBV7-2 and TRBJ2-3 gives the full variable domain: GAGVSQSPSNKVTEKGKDVELRCDPISGHTALYWYRQSLGQGLEFLIYFQGNSAPDKSGLPSDRFSAERTGGSVSTLTIQRTQQEDSAVYLCASTSSGESDTQYFGPGTRLTVL.

This clonotype was counted many times. This chain uses TRBV6-2 or TRBV6-3 with TRBJ2-5, with no clear D. CDR1 and CDR2 from the germline V gene are MNHEY and SVGEGT. Trimming took 6 bases from V and 1 from J, leaving 9 bases between them. This CDR3 comprises 13 residues. The CDR3 DNA follows: TGTGCCAGCAGACCCTCGGCCCAAGAGACCCAGTACTTC. The encoded protein is CASRPSAQETQYF.